This TCR beta chain was identified in a study of T-cell memory formation after mild COVID-19. Turning to the study itself: Clustering of TCRs was largely donor specific. General study findings and limits: Cross-reactive memory seemingly joined, as some responding clones were found in pre-infection memory. Researchers could not confirm that second-wave clones peaking on day 37 targeted SARS-CoV-2.

TCRdb passed the 5' RACE reads through MiXCR, listing each CDR3 protein once. Of roughly 260,000 distinct CDR3 sequences listed, less than 20% are singletons. Remarks on this clonotype: Its target is not known.

The CDR3 contains 14 residues. Trimming took off 3 bases at V and 0 bases at J, with 7 bases between the two ends. The rearrangement uses TRBV12-3 or TRBV12-4 and TRBJ2-3; no clear D. The sequenced sample was PBMCs or a T cell subset sorted from them (not recorded which). The TCR was taken from a man younger than 30 who had mild COVID-19 (a few samples of this study predate the infection). Cell type and time point are not known. CDR3 in amino acids: CASSFSDSTDTQYF. In DNA, the CDR3 is TGTGCCAGCAGTTTTTCAGACAGCACAGATACGCAGTATTTT.